This TCR beta chain was identified in a study of technical replicates of blood from a few donors. The table came from immunoSEQ multiplex PCR; TCRdb's copy has only in-frame clones and leaves some out. The table lists around 64,000 clones, 93% of them singletons. The source of this sequence is a human donor in good health. Some clones in this sample may be carry-over from other donors' samples. Sequencing input: PBMCs.

CDR3 protein: CASGLRDSNEQFF. Here the CDR3 DNA reads TGTGCCAGCGGTCTACGGGACTCCAATGAGCAGTTCTTC. The chain is built from TRBV7-9 and TRBJ2-1, with a possible D match to TRBD2 (6 bases). The V gene lost 8 bases and the J gene lost 6 bases, with 14 bases spanning the gap. This CDR3 region has 13 residues. Germline V gene sequence: CDR1 SEHNR, CDR2 FQNEAQ (reference sequence).